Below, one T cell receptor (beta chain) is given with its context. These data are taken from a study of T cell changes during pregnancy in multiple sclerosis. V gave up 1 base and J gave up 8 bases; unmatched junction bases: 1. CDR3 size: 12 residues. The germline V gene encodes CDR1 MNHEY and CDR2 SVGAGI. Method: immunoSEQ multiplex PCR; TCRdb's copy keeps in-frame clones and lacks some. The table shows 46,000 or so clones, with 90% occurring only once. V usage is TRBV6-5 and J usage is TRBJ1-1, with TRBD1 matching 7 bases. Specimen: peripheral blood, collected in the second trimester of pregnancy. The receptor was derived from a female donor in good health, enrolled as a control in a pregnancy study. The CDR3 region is CASSYLQGEAFF. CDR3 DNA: TGTGCCAGCAGTTACTTACAGGGGGAAGCTTTCTTT.